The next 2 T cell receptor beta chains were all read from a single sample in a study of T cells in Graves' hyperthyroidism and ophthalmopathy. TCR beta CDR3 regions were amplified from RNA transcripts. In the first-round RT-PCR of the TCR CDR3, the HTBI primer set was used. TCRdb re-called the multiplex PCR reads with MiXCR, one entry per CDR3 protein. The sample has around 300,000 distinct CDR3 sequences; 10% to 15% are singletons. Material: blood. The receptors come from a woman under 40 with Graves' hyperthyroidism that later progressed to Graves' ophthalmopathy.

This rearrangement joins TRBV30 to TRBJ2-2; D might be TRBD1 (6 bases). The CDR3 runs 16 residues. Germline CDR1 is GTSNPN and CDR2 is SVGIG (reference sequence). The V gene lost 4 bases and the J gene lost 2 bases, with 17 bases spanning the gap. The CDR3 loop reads CAWIPGHSSNTGELFF. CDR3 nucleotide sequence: TGTGCCTGGATTCCGGGACACTCATCCAACACCGGGGAGCTGTTTTTT.

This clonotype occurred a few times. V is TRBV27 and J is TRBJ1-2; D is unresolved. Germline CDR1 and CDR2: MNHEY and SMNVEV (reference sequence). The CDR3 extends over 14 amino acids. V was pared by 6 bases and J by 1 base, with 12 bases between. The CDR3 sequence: CASRRLQNNYGYTF. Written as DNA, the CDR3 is TGTGCCAGCAGACGCCTCCAGAATAACTATGGCTACACCTTC.